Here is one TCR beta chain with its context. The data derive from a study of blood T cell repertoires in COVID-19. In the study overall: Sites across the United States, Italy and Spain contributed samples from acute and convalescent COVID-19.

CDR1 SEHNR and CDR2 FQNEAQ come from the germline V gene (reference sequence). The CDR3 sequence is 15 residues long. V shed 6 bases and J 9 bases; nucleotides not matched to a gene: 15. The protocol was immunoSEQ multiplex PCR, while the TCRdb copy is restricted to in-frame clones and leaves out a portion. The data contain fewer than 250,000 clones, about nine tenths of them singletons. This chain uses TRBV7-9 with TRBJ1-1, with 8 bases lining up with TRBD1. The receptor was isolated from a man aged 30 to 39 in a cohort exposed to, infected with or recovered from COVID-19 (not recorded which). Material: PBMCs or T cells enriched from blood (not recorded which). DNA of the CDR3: TGTGCCAGCAGGGAAATGGGACAGGTTGATCAGAAAGCTTTCTTT. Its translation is CASREMGQVDQKAFF.